The next 2 T cell receptor beta chains were all read from a single sample in a study of shared clonotypes between healthy human individuals. In the naive CD8 group, cells lacked CD45RO and were positively selected for CCR7, so terminally differentiated effector memory CD45RA+ cells were left out. Profiled with immunoSEQ multiplex PCR; TCRdb holds only in-frame clones, not every one. This table has around 2,100,000 clones, over 85% appearing once. The material sequenced was naive CD8+ T cells sorted from blood. Receptor source: a man aged 18-30 years in good health.

V usage is TRBV21-1 and J usage is TRBJ1-5; no check of the table's D call, TRBD1, against the DNA was made. TRBV21-1 is flagged as a pseudogene. The CDR3 contains 15 residues. The CDR3 region has the DNA TGTGCCAGCAGCAGATCGGGACAGAGCAATCAGCCCCAGCATTTT. Amino acid sequence: CASSRSGQSNQPQHF.

This chain links TRBV30 with TRBJ2-3, with D perhaps TRBD2 (7 bases). Trimming removed 5 bases from V and 1 base from J, with 13 bases in between. The CDR3 is 14 amino acids. CDR1 is GTSNPN and CDR2 is SVGIG in the germline V gene (reference sequence). For the CDR3, the DNA is TGTGCCTGGGCCCGGGGGGCGGGCACAGATACGCAGTATTTT. Its protein is CAWARGAGTDTQYF. Full variable domain (missing parts from reference TRBV30 and TRBJ2-3): SQTIHQWPATLVQPVGSPLSLECTVEGTSNPNLYWYRQAAGRGLQLLFYSVGIGQISSEVPQNLSASRPQDRQFILSSKKLLLSDSGFYLCAWARGAGTDTQYFGPGTRLTVL.